The rows below give T cell receptor beta chains drawn from one sample of a study of identical twins. TCRdb itself ran the 5' RACE reads through MiXCR, one entry per CDR3 protein. The table records some 320,000 distinct CDR3 sequences, 9% to 15% of them present only once. A further study also used this sample, focusing on yellow fever vaccine responses in identical twins.

The specimen sequenced was CD8+ T cells sorted from blood. The receptors here all came from a woman aged 18-29 years in good health. Both conserved end residues are part of each CDR3. Each record gives: V gene, CDR3 length, CDR3 protein.

V: TRBV7-6
length: 21
CDR3: CASSPGLGGPEIPTNTGELFF

V: TRBV5-5
length: 16
CDR3: CASSQIQADSRETQYF

V: TRBV27
length: 17
CDR3: CASSLPQGGDRGNEQFF

V: TRBV7-9
length: 14
CDR3: CASSPAAANTEAFF

V: TRBV6-2/TRBV6-3
length: 14
CDR3: CASSPQGPQETQYF

V: TRBV28
length: 16
CDR3: CAINSRIRGRGGEQYF

V: TRBV10-3
length: 13
CDR3: CAIAPTISLEQFF

V: TRBV12-3/TRBV12-4
length: 14
CDR3: CASSSTGGYQPQHF

V: TRBV6-4
length: 16
CDR3: CASSDSAGGHTDTQYF

V: TRBV7-2
length: 14
CDR3: CASSLLGIGDTQYF

V: TRBV27
length: 16
CDR3: CASSLTRGGRGDTQYF

V: TRBV7-6
length: 14
CDR3: CASSSSDSTGELFF

V: TRBV11-3
length: 15
CDR3: CASTKRIAGFNEQFF